Given below is one TCR beta chain in context. Germline-derived CDR1 and CDR2 are GTSNPN and SVGIG (reference sequence). CDR3 length: 16 amino acids. The junction had 2 bases not matched to a gene; V was cut back by 0 bases and J by 0 bases. This sample was included in a study of blood T cell repertoires in COVID-19. Turning to the study itself: Material from acute and convalescent COVID-19 was sourced from the United States, Italy and Spain. PBMCs, B-cell-depleted T cells, or T cells provided the cDNA or gDNA that made up the material.

Authors' analysis steps: Reference gene primers were amplified, and this amplification served to estimate nucleated cell counts. The assay was immunoSEQ multiplex PCR, and TCRdb's table has in-frame clones only and misses some. Clone size and V and J calls were adopted from that table, with D and trimming inferred from the DNA. The sample includes 200,000 to 250,000 clones, approximately 90% seen only once; the top ten take roughly 4.2%. V and J are TRBV30 and TRBJ1-6; 7 positions match TRBD1. The clonotype comes from a man aged 45-65 years with acute or convalescent COVID-19. The sample taken for sequencing was peripheral blood. CDR3 loop: CAWSVQGSSYNSPLHF. The CDR3 DNA follows: TGTGCCTGGAGTGTACAGGGGAGCTCCTATAATTCACCCCTCCACTTT.